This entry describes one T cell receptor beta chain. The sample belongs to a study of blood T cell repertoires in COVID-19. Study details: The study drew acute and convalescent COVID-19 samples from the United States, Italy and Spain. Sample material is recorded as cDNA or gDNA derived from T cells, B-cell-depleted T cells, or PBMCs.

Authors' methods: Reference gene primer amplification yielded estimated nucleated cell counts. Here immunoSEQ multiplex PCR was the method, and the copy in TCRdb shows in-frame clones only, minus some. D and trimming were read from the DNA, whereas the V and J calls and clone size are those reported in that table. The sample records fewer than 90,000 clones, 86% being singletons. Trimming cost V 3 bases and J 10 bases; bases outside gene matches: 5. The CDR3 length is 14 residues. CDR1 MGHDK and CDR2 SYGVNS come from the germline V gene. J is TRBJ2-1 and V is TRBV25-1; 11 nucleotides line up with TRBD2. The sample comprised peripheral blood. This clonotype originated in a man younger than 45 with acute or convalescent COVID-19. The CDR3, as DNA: TGTGCCAGCAGTGAGGGACTAGCGGTCGGCGAGCAGTTCTTC. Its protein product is CASSEGLAVGEQFF.